Listed below are T cell receptor beta chains from one sample, sequenced in a study of T cell repertoires in cytomegalovirus infection. Their antigens remain unidentified. MiXCR, run by TCRdb on the reads, gives a single entry per CDR3 protein. The data show 900,000 to 950,000 distinct CDR3 sequences, 25% to 40% seen once. Sample: cultured CD8+ T cells from PBMCs, taken from culture after CMV antigen stimulation. Receptors were obtained from a human donor in good health (CMV status not recorded). Some clones in this sample may be carry-over from other donors' samples. Each CDR3 is given with its conserved first and last residue. The D gene is left open where the match is weak. The size field is filled for only some rows; it gives once, few, many or a size class.

TRBV5-1	TRBJ2-5	many	.	TGCGCCAGCAGCTTGGCCGTCATTCTGGCGACGACCCAGTACTTC	CASSLAVILATTQYF
TRBV5-6	TRBJ2-3	few	TRBD2	TGTGCCAGCAGCTCCGAATGGCGGGGGGGCCTGGATACGCAGTATTTT	CASSSEWRGGLDTQYF
TRBV13	TRBJ1-1	.	.	TGTGCCAGCAGCCCTGGGGGCGGGGGTGGGGACACTGAAGCTTTCTTT	CASSPGGGGGDTEAFF
TRBV18	TRBJ1-6	.	TRBD1	TGTGCCAGCTCACGGGGACAGGGCAATAATTCACCCCTCCACTTT	CASSRGQGNNSPLHF
TRBV20-1	TRBJ1-1	.	.	TGCAGTGCACCAAGACTGCTGAACACTGAAGCTTTCTTT	CSAPRLLNTEAFF
TRBV27	TRBJ2-1	few	TRBD1	TGTGCCAGCAGTCCGAGACAGGGTTTCTCCTACAATGAGCAGTTCTTC	CASSPRQGFSYNEQFF
TRBV7-6	TRBJ2-4	.	.	TGTGCCAGCAGCCCCGACATTCAGTACTTC	CASSPDIQYF
TRBV29-1	TRBJ1-2	once	.	TGCAGCCTCTCGGGGGGCGATGTCTATGGCTACACCTTC	CSLSGGDVYGYTF
TRBV5-5	TRBJ2-1	few	TRBD2	TGTGCCAGCAGCCGTACTAGCGAGAGCTCCTACAATGAGCAGTTCTTC	CASSRTSESSYNEQFF
TRBV5-5	TRBJ2-2	few	.	TGTGCCAGCAGCTTGGTAGGCCAGGGATACACCGGGGAGCTGTTTTTT	CASSLVGQGYTGELFF
TRBV14	TRBJ1-2	.	.	TGTGCCAGCAGCCGCCGGGGCAGGGGAAGAGCGGTCTATGGCTACACCTTC	CASSRRGRGRAVYGYTF
TRBV12-5	TRBJ2-3	.	.	TGTGCTAGTGGTTTGCGGGACGACACAGATACGCAGTATTTT	CASGLRDDTDTQYF
TRBV29-1	TRBJ1-2	.	TRBD1	TGCAGCGGCAGGGGGACAGGAACGCTTAACTATGGCTACACCTTC	CSGRGTGTLNYGYTF
TRBV7-9	TRBJ2-7	.	.	TGTGCCAGCAGCCGGATTAGATACGAGCAGTACTTC	CASSRIRYEQYF
TRBV11-2	TRBJ2-3	.	.	TGTGCCAGCAGCTTAGGCGCAGGGGGACTCACAGATACGCAGTATTTT	CASSLGAGGLTDTQYF
TRBV20-1	TRBJ2-5	.	.	TGCAGTGCTCGTTCCGCAACGGGGGCCGGAGAGACCCAGTACTTC	CSARSATGAGETQYF
TRBV10-3	TRBJ1-1	.	TRBD1	TGTGCCACCACGGGACAGGGTACTGAAGCTTTCTTT	CATTGQGTEAFF
TRBV7-3	TRBJ2-4	.	TRBD2	TGTGCCAGCAGCTTAACGTGGGAGGTAGCGGGGGGGCACGGCATTCAGTACTTC	CASSLTWEVAGGHGIQYF
TRBV3-1	TRBJ2-7	.	.	TGTGCCAGCTCCGCGGGCAGTACCTACGAGCAGTACTTC	CASSAGSTYEQYF
TRBV6-5	TRBJ1-1	.	.	TGTGCCAGCAACCCTCACCGAGGGAACACTGAAGCTTTCTTT	CASNPHRGNTEAFF
TRBV12-3/TRBV12-4	TRBJ1-5	.	.	TGTGCCAGCAGTTTAGGTGTGATCCGAAATCAGCCCCAGCATTTT	CASSLGVIRNQPQHF
TRBV11-2	TRBJ1-6	few	.	TGTGCCAGCAGCTTAGTTCATCCCTATAATTCACCCCTCCACTTT	CASSLVHPYNSPLHF
TRBV5-6	TRBJ2-1	.	.	TGTGCCAGCAGCCCACTCGGGGGCCAAAGCTCCTACAATGAGCAGTTCTTC	CASSPLGGQSSYNEQFF
TRBV4-1	TRBJ2-7	many	.	TGCGCCAGCAGCCGGGACATACCCTCCTACGAGCAGTACTTC	CASSRDIPSYEQYF
TRBV12-3/TRBV12-4	TRBJ1-5	few	.	TGTGCCAGCACATCGGGGGGCAGGGTTCAGCCCCAGCATTTT	CASTSGGRVQPQHF
TRBV20-1	TRBJ2-3	.	.	TGCAGTGCTAGGGAAAGAGAGGTTCACACCTCTAGCACAGATACGCAGTATTTT	CSAREREVHTSSTDTQYF
TRBV7-6	TRBJ2-2	few	.	TGTGCCAGCAGCTTTGGACTACGTGGCGGGGAGCTGTTTTTT	CASSFGLRGGELFF
TRBV6-5	TRBJ1-4	.	.	TGTGCCAGCAGTTATTCAGACAGAACTAATGAAAAACTGTTTTTT	CASSYSDRTNEKLFF
TRBV7-9	TRBJ2-2	.	.	TGTGCCAGCAGCTTAGAAGGGGAGGCCAACACCGGGGAGCTGTTTTTT	CASSLEGEANTGELFF
TRBV6-5	TRBJ2-1	.	.	TGTGCCAGCAGTGATGAAATTGAGCAGTTCTTC	CASSDEIEQFF
TRBV6-8	TRBJ2-2	.	.	TGTGCCAGCAGTTACGCCCTACCTGGGGAAACCGGGAAGCTGTTTTTT	CASSYALPGETGKLFF
TRBV7-4	TRBJ2-3	.	.	TGTGCCAACAGTCACGGACTACATACCACAGATACGCAGTATTTT	CANSHGLHTTDTQYF
TRBV20-1	TRBJ2-3	.	TRBD1	TGCAGTGCTAGGACAGGGGGCACAGATACGCAGTATTTT	CSARTGGTDTQYF
TRBV7-9	TRBJ2-7	few	.	TGTGCCAGCAGCTTCCCGCACGCGTCCACCTACGAGCAGTACTTC	CASSFPHASTYEQYF
TRBV7-9	TRBJ1-3	.	.	TGTGCCAGCAGTCTTGACAGTGCTGGAAACACCATATATTTT	CASSLDSAGNTIYF
TRBV9	TRBJ2-7	.	TRBD2	TGTGCCAGCAGCGCCCATTCTAGCGGGTCCTCCTACGAGCAGTACTTC	CASSAHSSGSSYEQYF
TRBV7-2	TRBJ1-4	few	TRBD1	TGTGCCAGCAGCTTGACAGGGGATGGGGAAAAACTGTTTTTT	CASSLTGDGEKLFF
TRBV7-9	TRBJ1-1	few	TRBD1	TGTGCCAGCAGCTTAGACAGGGGCCAACCTGAAGCTTTCTTT	CASSLDRGQPEAFF
TRBV12-3/TRBV12-4	TRBJ2-1	few	.	TGTGCCAGCAGTGCCGGGGCCAACAATGAGCAGTTCTTC	CASSAGANNEQFF
TRBV14	TRBJ1-1	.	.	TGTGCCAGCAGCCAAGATAGCCGGACAGAATCCGTTTACATGAACACTGAAGCTTTCTTT	CASSQDSRTESVYMNTEAFF
TRBV24-1	TRBJ2-5	.	.	TGTGCCACCAGTGATTCCTACTTAGGACAGTTCGGGGAGACCCAGTACTTC	CATSDSYLGQFGETQYF
TRBV12-3/TRBV12-4	TRBJ2-2	few	.	TGTGCCAGCATCCTACAGGGTCCTAACACCGGGGAGCTGTTTTTT	CASILQGPNTGELFF
TRBV4-1	TRBJ1-5	few	.	TGCGCCAGCAGCCAAGATATGGGGAAGTACCAGCCCCAGCATTTT	CASSQDMGKYQPQHF
TRBV12-3/TRBV12-4	TRBJ2-2	.	.	TGTGCCAGCAGCCCGGGTGTTATCGCGAACACCGGGGAGCTGTTTTTT	CASSPGVIANTGELFF
TRBV10-3	TRBJ1-2	.	TRBD1	TGTGCCATCCGGGGGGACAGACCTAACTATGGCTACACCTTC	CAIRGDRPNYGYTF
TRBV15	TRBJ2-7	few	.	TGTGCCACCAGCCGAGCCGCGGGTTCGCCCCTGAAAGGGTTGAAGCAGTACTTC	CATSRAAGSPLKGLKQYF
TRBV5-4	TRBJ1-2	.	.	TGTGCCAGCAGCCCCTCGACGAGGGGCTACACCTTC	CASSPSTRGYTF
TRBV28	TRBJ1-1	.	TRBD1	TGTGCCAGCAGTTTCGGACAGGGTTACACTGAAGCTTTCTTT	CASSFGQGYTEAFF
TRBV7-9	TRBJ2-1	.	TRBD1	TGTGCCAGCAGCTTCTTGGGACAGGGACTCTACAATGAGCAGTTCTTC	CASSFLGQGLYNEQFF